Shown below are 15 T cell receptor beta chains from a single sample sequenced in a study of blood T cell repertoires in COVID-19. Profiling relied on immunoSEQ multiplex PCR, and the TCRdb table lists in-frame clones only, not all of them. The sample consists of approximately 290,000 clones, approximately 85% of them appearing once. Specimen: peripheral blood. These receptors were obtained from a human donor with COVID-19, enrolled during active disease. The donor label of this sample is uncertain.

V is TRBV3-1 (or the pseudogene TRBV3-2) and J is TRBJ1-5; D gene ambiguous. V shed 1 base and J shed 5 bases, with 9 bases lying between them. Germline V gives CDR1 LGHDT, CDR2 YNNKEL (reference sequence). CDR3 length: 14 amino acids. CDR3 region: CASSQGRYDQPQHF. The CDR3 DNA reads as TGTGCCAGCAGCCAAGGGAGGTACGATCAGCCCCAGCATTTT.

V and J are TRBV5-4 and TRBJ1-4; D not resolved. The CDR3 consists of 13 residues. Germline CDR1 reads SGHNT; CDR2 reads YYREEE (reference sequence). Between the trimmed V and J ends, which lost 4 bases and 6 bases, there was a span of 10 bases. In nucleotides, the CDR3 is TGTGCCAGCAGCAAGGGAGCTTATGAAAAACTGTTTTTT. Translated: CASSKGAYEKLFF. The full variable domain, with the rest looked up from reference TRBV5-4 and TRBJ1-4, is ETGVTQSPTHLIKTRGQQVTLRCSSQSGHNTVSWYQQALGQGPQFIFQYYREEENGRGNFPPRFSGLQFPNYSSELNVNALELDDSALYLCASSKGAYEKLFFGSGTQLSVL.

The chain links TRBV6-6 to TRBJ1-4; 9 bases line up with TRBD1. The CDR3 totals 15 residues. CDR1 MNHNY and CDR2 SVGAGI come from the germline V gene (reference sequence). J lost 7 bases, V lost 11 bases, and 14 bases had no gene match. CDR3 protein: CASLQGAHLSEKLFF. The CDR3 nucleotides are TGTGCCTCCCTACAGGGGGCGCATCTAAGTGAAAAACTGTTTTTT.

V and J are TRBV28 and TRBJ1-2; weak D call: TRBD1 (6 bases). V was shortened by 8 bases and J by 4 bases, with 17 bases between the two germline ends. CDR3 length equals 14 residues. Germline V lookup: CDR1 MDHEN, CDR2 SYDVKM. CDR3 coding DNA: TGTGCCAGCGGTACCGGGACACAATTCTATGGCTACACCTTC. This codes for CASGTGTQFYGYTF.

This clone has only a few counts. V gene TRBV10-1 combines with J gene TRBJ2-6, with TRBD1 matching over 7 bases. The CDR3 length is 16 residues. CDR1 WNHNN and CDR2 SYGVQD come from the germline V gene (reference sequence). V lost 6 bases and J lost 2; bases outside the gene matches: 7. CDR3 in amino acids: CASRRDRSAGANVLTF. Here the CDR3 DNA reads TGCGCCAGCAGAAGGGACAGATCCGCTGGGGCCAACGTCCTGACTTTC.

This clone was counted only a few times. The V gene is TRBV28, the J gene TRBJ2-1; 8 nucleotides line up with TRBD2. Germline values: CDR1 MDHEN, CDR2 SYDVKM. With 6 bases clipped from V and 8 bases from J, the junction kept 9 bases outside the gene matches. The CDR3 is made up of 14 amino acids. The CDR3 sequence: CASRMSGSSYEQFF. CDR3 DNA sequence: TGTGCCAGCAGGATGAGCGGGAGCAGTTATGAGCAGTTCTTC.

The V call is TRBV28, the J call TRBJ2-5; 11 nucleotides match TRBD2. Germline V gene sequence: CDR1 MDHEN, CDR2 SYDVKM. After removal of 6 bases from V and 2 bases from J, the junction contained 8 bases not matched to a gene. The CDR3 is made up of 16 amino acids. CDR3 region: CASSRPGLAAQETQYF. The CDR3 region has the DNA TGTGCCAGCAGCCGCCCGGGACTAGCGGCTCAAGAGACCCAGTACTTC.

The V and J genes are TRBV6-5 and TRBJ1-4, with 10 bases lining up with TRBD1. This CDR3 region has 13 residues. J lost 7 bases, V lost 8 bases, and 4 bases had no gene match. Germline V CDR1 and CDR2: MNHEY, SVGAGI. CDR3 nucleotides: TGTGCCAGCGCGCGGGACAGGGGTGAAAAACTGTTTTTT. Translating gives CASARDRGEKLFF.

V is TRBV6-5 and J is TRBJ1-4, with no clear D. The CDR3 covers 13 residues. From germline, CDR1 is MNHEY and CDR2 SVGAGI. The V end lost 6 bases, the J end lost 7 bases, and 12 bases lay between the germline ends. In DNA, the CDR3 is TGTGCCAGCAGACGGGCTGGAGGTGAAAAACTGTTTTTT. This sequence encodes CASRRAGGEKLFF.

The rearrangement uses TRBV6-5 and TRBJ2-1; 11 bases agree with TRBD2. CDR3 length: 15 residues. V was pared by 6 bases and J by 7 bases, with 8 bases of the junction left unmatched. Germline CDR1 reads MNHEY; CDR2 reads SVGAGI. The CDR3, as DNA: TGTGCCAGCAGGTTCACTAGCGGGAGCGGGAATGAGCAGTTCTTC. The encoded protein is CASRFTSGSGNEQFF.

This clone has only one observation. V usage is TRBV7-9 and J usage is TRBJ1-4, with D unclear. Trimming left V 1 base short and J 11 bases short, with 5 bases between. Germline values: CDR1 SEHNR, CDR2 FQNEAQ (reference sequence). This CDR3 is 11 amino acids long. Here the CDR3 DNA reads TGTGCCAGCAGCTTAGGGCCGAAACTGTTTTTT. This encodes CASSLGPKLFF. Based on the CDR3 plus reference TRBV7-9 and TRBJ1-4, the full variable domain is DTGVSQNPRHKITKRGQNVTFRCDPISEHNRLYWYRQTLGQGPEFLTYFQNEAQLEKSRLLSDRFSAERPKGSFSTLEIQRTEQGDSAMYLCASSLGPKLFFGSGTQLSVL.

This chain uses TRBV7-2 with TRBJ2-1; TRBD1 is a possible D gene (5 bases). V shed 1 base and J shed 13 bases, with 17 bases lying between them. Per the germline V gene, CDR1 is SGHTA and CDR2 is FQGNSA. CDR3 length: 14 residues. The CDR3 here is CASSLEGSDDSQFF. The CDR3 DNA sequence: TGTGCCAGCAGCTTAGAGGGGTCGGACGATAGTCAGTTCTTC.

The CDR3 region has the DNA TGCGCCAGCAGCTTGGGGGACAGGGCTAGCACAGATACGCAGTATTTT. This translates into CASSLGDRASTDTQYF. V gene TRBV5-1 combines with J gene TRBJ2-3; 9 nucleotides match TRBD1. With V trimmed by 0 bases and J by 0 bases, 2 bases remained unmatched. CDR1 is SGHRS and CDR2 is YFSETQ in the germline V gene. This CDR3 has 16 amino acids.

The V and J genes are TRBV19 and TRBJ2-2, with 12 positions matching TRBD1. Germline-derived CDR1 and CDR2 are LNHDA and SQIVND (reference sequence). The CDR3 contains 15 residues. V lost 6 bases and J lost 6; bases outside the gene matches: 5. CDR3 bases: TGTGCCAGTAGAAGGGGACAGGGGGCGGCCGGGGAGCTGTTTTTT. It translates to CASRRGQGAAGELFF.

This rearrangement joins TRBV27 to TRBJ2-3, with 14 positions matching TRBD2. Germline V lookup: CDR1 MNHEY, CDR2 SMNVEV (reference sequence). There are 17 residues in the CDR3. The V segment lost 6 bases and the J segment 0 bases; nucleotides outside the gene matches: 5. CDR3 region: CASRRLAGGTSTDTQYF. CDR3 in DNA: TGTGCCAGCAGGCGACTAGCGGGAGGGACAAGCACAGATACGCAGTATTTT.